The 18 T cell receptor beta chains below come from one sample, sequenced in a study of OX40 agonist ivuxolimab in advanced cancers. Sequencing used immunoSEQ multiplex PCR; TCRdb keeps in-frame clones, though not all of them. The sample carries around 80,000 clones, 90% to 95% recorded once. The material sequenced was CD4+ or CD8+ T cells sorted from blood, taken in a trial of the OX40 agonist ivuxolimab. The receptor source for this set is an adult with an advanced solid tumor such as melanoma, head and neck, liver or kidney cancer.

The V call is TRBV7-9, the J call TRBJ2-5; D gene unclear. The CDR3 totals 15 residues. Germline V gene lookup returns CDR1 SEHNR and CDR2 FQNEAQ (reference sequence). Trimming removed 2 bases from V and 5 bases from J, with 15 bases in between. CDR3 in amino acids: CASSLSLGSPETQYF. Here the CDR3 DNA reads TGTGCCAGCAGCTTATCTTTAGGATCCCCCGAGACCCAGTACTTC.

This rearrangement joins TRBV6-5 to TRBJ1-1; D remains unclear. CDR3 length equals 15 residues. Germline CDR1 MNHEY, CDR2 SVGAGI. The V and J ends lost 2 bases and 0 bases respectively, with 10 bases between them. The CDR3 loop is CASSYTPGLNTEAFF. The CDR3 DNA is TGTGCCAGCAGTTACACCCCGGGATTGAACACTGAAGCTTTCTTT.

The chain is built from TRBV6-6 and TRBJ1-4; D is ambiguous. CDR3 size: 12 residues. Germline V lookup: CDR1 MNHNY, CDR2 SVGAGI (reference sequence). V was cut by 4 bases and J by 7 bases, with 7 bases left in between. The CDR3 region is CASSLVVEKLFF. CDR3 DNA sequence: TGTGCCAGCAGTTTGGTAGTTGAAAAACTGTTTTTT.

V gene TRBV6-1 combines with J gene TRBJ2-3; 13 positions agree with TRBD2. CDR1 and CDR2 (germline): MNHNS, SASEGT. CDR3 size: 15 residues. Germline trimming cut 6 bases from V and 2 bases from J; bases unmatched to any gene: 2. The DNA of the CDR3 is TGTGCCAGCAGGGGACTAGCGGGACTCACAGATACGCAGTATTTT. Translated: CASRGLAGLTDTQYF.

The chain recombines TRBV11-2 with TRBJ2-1; 10 bases are a match to TRBD2. Germline CDR1 is SGHAT and CDR2 is FQNNGV. This CDR3 has 16 residues. V trimming: 3 bases; J trimming: 5 bases; junction bases outside the gene matches: 7. The CDR3 sequence: CASSFTSGNSNNEQFF. In DNA form, the CDR3 reads TGTGCCAGCAGCTTTACTAGCGGGAATTCCAACAATGAGCAGTTCTTC.

This rearrangement joins TRBV5-1 to TRBJ1-5; unclear D gene. Trimming took off 2 bases at V and 4 bases at J, with 10 bases between the two ends. CDR3 length: 14 amino acids. Germline V gene lookup returns CDR1 SGHRS and CDR2 YFSETQ. Here the CDR3 DNA reads TGCGCCAGCAGCTTCGACGGAGGTAATCAGCCCCAGCATTTT. Translation gives CASSFDGGNQPQHF.

This rearrangement joins TRBV4-3 to TRBJ2-7, with unresolved D. The germline CDR1 and CDR2 sequences are LGHNA and YSLEER. V gave up 0 bases and J gave up 5 bases, with 11 bases separating them. The CDR3 has 14 amino acids. Here the CDR3 DNA reads TGCGCCAGCAGCCAAGAGGTTAGCCGCAACGAGCAGTACTTC. Amino acids: CASSQEVSRNEQYF.

The chain uses TRBV30 and TRBJ1-3, with no clear D. Germline CDR1 GTSNPN, CDR2 SVGIG (reference sequence). The CDR3 runs to 14 residues. V lost 5 bases and J 0 bases, leaving 11 bases between the germline ends. CDR3 nucleotides: TGTGCCTGGCGGATCGTAAGCTCTGGAAACACCATATATTTT. It is translated as CAWRIVSSGNTIYF.

V gene TRBV5-4 combines with J gene TRBJ2-1; 8 bases line up with TRBD1. The germline CDR1 and CDR2 sequences are SGHNT and YYREEE (reference sequence). The CDR3 runs 17 residues. Losses at the gene ends were 7 bases for V and 5 bases for J; bases not matched to a gene: 17. CDR3 region: CASATGPAGGMNNEQFF. The CDR3 region has the DNA TGTGCCAGCGCTACGGGGCCCGCAGGGGGCATGAACAATGAGCAGTTCTTC.

This chain joins TRBV19 and TRBJ2-4; D remains ambiguous. V was clipped by 5 bases and J by 1 base, with 6 bases between them. The CDR3 totals 13 residues. Per the germline V gene, CDR1 is LNHDA and CDR2 is SQIVND (reference sequence). CDR3 sequence reads: CASSPQAKNIQYF. CDR3 DNA sequence: TGTGCCAGTAGTCCGCAGGCCAAAAACATTCAGTACTTC.

V gene TRBV11-2 combines with J gene TRBJ2-2, with D possibly TRBD1 on 5 matching bases. Between the trimmed V and J ends, which lost 3 bases and 4 bases, there was a span of 15 bases. Germline lookup yields CDR1 SGHAT and CDR2 FQNNGV. The CDR3 totals 16 residues. The CDR3 spells CASSLQPHRSTGELFF. DNA of the CDR3: TGTGCCAGCAGCTTGCAGCCCCACAGGAGCACCGGGGAGCTGTTTTTT.

The CDR3 loop is CSVGDSYTEAFF. CDR3 nucleotide sequence: TGCAGCGTCGGGGACAGCTACACTGAAGCTTTCTTT. The genes are TRBV29-1 and TRBJ1-1, with 7 bases aligning to TRBD1. Trimming at V came to 6 bases and at J to 3 bases, leaving 4 bases not matched to a gene. CDR1 and CDR2 from the germline V gene are SQVTM and ANQGSEA. The CDR3 is 12 residues long.

The chain carries TRBV28 and TRBJ2-1; the match to TRBD2 covers 10 bases. The CDR3 is 15 amino acids. CDR1 is MDHEN and CDR2 is SYDVKM in the germline V gene. V lost 6 bases, J lost 7 bases, and 9 bases stayed unmatched. The CDR3: CASRPSGRAVNEQFF. The DNA of the CDR3 is TGTGCCAGCAGACCCAGCGGGAGGGCCGTAAATGAGCAGTTCTTC. Using reference TRBV28 and TRBJ2-1 for the parts outside the CDR3, the full variable domain is DVKVTQSSRYLVKRTGEKVFLECVQDMDHENMFWYRQDPGLGLRLIYFSYDVKMKEKGDIPEGYSVSREKKERFSLILESASTNQTSMYLCASRPSGRAVNEQFFGPGTRLTVL.

This sequence joins TRBV19 and TRBJ2-2; 7 bases map to TRBD1. V trimming: 1 base; J trimming: 6 bases; junction bases outside the gene matches: 8. Germline-derived CDR1 and CDR2 are LNHDA and SQIVND (reference sequence). The CDR3 is 16 residues long. The CDR3 sequence: CASSIGEQGRAGELFF. CDR3 DNA sequence: TGTGCCAGTAGTATAGGAGAACAGGGGCGAGCCGGGGAGCTGTTTTTT.

The chain employs TRBV10-1 and TRBJ2-4; possibly TRBD2 for D (6 bases). This CDR3 region has 16 residues. The germline gives CDR1 WNHNN, CDR2 SYGVQD (reference sequence). Deletions cut 8 bases from V and 2 bases from J, with 19 bases between. DNA for the CDR3: TGCGCCAGCCACCAAGGAGGGCGGTGGACCAAAAACATTCAGTACTTC. Protein sequence: CASHQGGRWTKNIQYF.

The genes are TRBV6-5 and TRBJ2-7; possible D gene TRBD1, 5 bases. The CDR3 extends over 14 amino acids. Germline CDR1 reads MNHEY; CDR2 reads SVGAGI. V was cut by 5 bases and J by 2 bases, with 13 bases left in between. CDR3 sequence reads: CASSQKQGPYEQYF. The CDR3 nucleotides are TGTGCCAGCAGTCAAAAGCAGGGTCCCTACGAGCAGTACTTC.

The chain joins TRBV18 to TRBJ2-7; D may be TRBD1 (5 bases). Germline CDR1 is KGHSH and CDR2 is LQKENI. The CDR3 loop spans 13 amino acids. V was clipped by 3 bases and J by 2 bases, with 8 bases between them. CDR3 DNA: TGTGCCAGCTCACCTAGGGGAACCTACGAGCAGTACTTC. Its translation: CASSPRGTYEQYF.

V is TRBV19 and J is TRBJ2-1, with no clear D. CDR1 LNHDA and CDR2 SQIVND come from the germline V gene (reference sequence). This CDR3 has 12 residues. V lost 5 bases and J lost 9, with 11 bases in between. CDR3 sequence (DNA): TGTGCCAGTAGTCAGGCCCCGGGTGAGCAGTTCTTC. It encodes CASSQAPGEQFF.